This entry features one TCR beta chain sequence. This sample was included in a study of blood T cell repertoires in COVID-19. The overall study: In each case, the material was cDNA or gDNA derived from T cells, B-cell-depleted T cells, or PBMCs.

Trimming shortened V by 6 bases and J by 9 bases, and 21 bases separated the two germline ends. Germline CDR1 and CDR2: SNHLY and FYNNEI. This CDR3 has 15 residues. Sequencing was performed with immunoSEQ multiplex PCR; in TCRdb, only in-frame clones are kept and a portion is missing. Of more than 150,000 clones detected, 70% to 90% appear once; the ten largest clones hold 0.99%. The sequenced material came from peripheral blood. This chain joins TRBV2 and TRBJ2-4, with a possible D match to TRBD1 (6 bases). This clonotype was sampled from a man younger than 30 with acute or convalescent COVID-19. The CDR3 reads CASRESGTPVSIQYF. The CDR3 coding sequence is TGTGCCAGCAGGGAATCCGGGACACCGGTTAGCATTCAGTACTTC.